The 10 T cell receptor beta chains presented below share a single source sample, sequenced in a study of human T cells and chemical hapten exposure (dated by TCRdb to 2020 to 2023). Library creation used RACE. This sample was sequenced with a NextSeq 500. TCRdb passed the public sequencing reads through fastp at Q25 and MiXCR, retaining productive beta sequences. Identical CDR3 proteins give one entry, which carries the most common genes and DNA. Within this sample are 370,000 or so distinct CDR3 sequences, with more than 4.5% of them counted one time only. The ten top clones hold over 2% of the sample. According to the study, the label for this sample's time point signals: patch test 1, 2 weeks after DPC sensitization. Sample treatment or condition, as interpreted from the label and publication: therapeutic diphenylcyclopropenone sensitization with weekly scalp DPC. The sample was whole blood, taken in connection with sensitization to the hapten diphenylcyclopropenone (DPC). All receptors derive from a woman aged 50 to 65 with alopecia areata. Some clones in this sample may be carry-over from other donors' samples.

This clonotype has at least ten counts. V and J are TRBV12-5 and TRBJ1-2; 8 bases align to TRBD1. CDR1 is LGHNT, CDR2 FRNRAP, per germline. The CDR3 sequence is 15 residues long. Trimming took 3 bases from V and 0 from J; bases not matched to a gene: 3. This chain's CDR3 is CASGFGTGANYGYTF. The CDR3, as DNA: TGTGCTAGTGGTTTTGGGACAGGTGCTAACTATGGCTACACCTTC. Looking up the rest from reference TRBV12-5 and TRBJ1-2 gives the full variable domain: DARVTQTPRHKVTEMGQEVTMRCQPILGHNTVFWYRQTMMQGLELLAYFRNRAPLDDSGMPKDRFSAEMPDATLATLKIQPSEPRDSAVYFCASGFGTGANYGYTFGSGTRLTVV.

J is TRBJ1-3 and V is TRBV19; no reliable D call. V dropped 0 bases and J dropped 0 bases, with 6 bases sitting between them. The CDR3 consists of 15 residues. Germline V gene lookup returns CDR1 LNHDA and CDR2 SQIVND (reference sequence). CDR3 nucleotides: TGTGCCAGTAGTATAGACAGCAGCTCTGGAAACACCATATATTTT. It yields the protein CASSIDSSSGNTIYF.

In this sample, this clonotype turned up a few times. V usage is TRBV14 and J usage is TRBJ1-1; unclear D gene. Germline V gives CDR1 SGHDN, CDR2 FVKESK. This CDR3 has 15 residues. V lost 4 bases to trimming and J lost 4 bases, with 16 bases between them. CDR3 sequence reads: CASSPLGPWGTEAFF. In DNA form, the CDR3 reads TGTGCCAGCAGCCCATTAGGACCCTGGGGCACTGAAGCTTTCTTT.

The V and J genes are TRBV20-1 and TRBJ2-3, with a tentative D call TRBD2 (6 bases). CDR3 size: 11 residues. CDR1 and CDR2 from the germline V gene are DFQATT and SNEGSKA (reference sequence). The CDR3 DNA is TGCAGATCTAGCGACGGAGATACGCAGTATTTT. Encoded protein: CRSSDGDTQYF.

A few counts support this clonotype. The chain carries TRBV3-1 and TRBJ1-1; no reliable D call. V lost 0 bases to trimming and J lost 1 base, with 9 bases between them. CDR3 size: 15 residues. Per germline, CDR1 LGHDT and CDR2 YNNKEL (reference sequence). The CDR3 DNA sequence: TGTGCCAGCAGCCAAGATTCCGCGGGGAACACTGAAGCTTTCTTT. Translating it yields CASSQDSAGNTEAFF.

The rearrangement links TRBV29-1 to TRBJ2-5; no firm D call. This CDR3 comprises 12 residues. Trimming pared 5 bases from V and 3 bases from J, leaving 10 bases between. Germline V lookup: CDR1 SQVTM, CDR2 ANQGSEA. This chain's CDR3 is CSVRKMEETQYF. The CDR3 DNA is TGCAGCGTTAGAAAGATGGAAGAGACCCAGTACTTC.

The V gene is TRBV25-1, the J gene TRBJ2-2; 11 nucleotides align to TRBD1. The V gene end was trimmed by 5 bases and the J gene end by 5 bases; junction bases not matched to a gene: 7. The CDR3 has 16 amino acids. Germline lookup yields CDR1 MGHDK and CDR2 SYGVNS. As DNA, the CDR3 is TGTGCCAGCAGTCACTGGACAGGGGGCGGGACCGGGGAGCTGTTTTTT. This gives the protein CASSHWTGGGTGELFF.

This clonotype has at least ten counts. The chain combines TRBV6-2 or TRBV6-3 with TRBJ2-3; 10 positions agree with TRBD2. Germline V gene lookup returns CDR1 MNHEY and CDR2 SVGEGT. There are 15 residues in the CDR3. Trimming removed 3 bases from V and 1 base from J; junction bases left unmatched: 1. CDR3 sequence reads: CASSYGTSGTDTQYF. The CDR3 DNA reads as TGTGCCAGCAGTTATGGGACTAGCGGCACAGATACGCAGTATTTT.

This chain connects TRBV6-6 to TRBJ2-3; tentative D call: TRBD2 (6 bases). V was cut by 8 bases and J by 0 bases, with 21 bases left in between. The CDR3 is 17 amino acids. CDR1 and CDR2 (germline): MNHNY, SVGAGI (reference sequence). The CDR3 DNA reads TGTGCCAGCTCCAAAGACCGGGCGGGAATGAGCACAGATACGCAGTATTTT. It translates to CASSKDRAGMSTDTQYF.

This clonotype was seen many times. The CDR3 sequence: CASSLGINQPQHF. In DNA, the CDR3 is TGTGCCAGCAGCTTAGGGATAAATCAGCCCCAGCATTTT. V is TRBV7-3 and J is TRBJ1-5, with unresolved D. Germline V gene lookup returns CDR1 SGHTA and CDR2 FQGTGA. The CDR3 length is 13 residues. V was clipped by 2 bases and J by 4 bases, with 6 bases between them.